This T cell receptor (beta chain) was captured in a study of T cells in Graves' hyperthyroidism and ophthalmopathy. There were TCR beta CDR3 regions amplified from RNA transcripts. First-round RT-PCR with HTBI primers amplified the TCR CDR3 region. MiXCR, run by TCRdb on the multiplex PCR reads, gives a single entry per CDR3 protein. The table records about 320,000 distinct CDR3 sequences, around a sixth of them present only once. A few counts support this clonotype. This receptor was taken from a man aged 25 to 45 with Graves' hyperthyroidism. The sample was blood.

The CDR3 nucleotides read TGTGCCAGCAGTCGGGACAGCGCGGGTGAACCCCTCCACTTT. It specifies CASSRDSAGEPLHF. This chain joins TRBV2 and TRBJ1-6; 7 positions agree with TRBD1. This CDR3 has 14 amino acids. Trimming cost V 5 bases and J 12 bases; bases outside gene matches: 10. Germline lookup yields CDR1 SNHLY and CDR2 FYNNEI.